This TCR beta chain was identified during a study of blood T cells in healthy people across ages. This clonotype showed up just a few times. The germline gene is not matched at one end of the junction; a read error may be the cause. This CDR3 has 14 residues. The germline gives CDR1 LNHNV, CDR2 YYDKDF (reference sequence). Roughly 10 milliliters of peripheral blood were drawn from each donor. The authors ran a second PCR of about 6 to 11 cycles using a sample-barcoded 5' primer and a J-beta primer mix. TCRdb re-called the 5' RACE reads through MiXCR, storing one row per CDR3 protein. The sample records hundreds of thousands of distinct CDR3 sequences, approximately 60% being singletons.

The TCR comes from a man aged 35 to 55 in good health. Sequenced sample: blood. The rearrangement uses TRBV15 and TRBJ2-7; a weak D match, TRBD1 (6 bases). For the CDR3, the DNA is TGTGCCACCAGCGGAGACAGGAGCTCCTACGAGCAGTACTTC. Translating gives CATSGDRSSYEQYF.